This is a list of T cell receptor beta chains from one sample in a study of blood T cell repertoires in COVID-19. Here immunoSEQ multiplex PCR was the method, and the copy in TCRdb shows in-frame clones only, minus some. The sample includes roughly 200,000 clones, 84% seen only once; the top ten take 3% to 3.5%. The sample comprised PBMCs or T cells enriched from blood (not recorded which). The receptor source for this set is a woman younger than 45 who had been exposed to COVID-19. Each CDR3 is given with its conserved first and last residue. A D gene is named only where the DNA matches it firmly. Size is stated for part of the rows, as once, few or many counts, or as a class when the clone is expanded.

D gene	J gene	V gene	clone size	CDR3 protein	CDR3 DNA
-	TRBJ2-1	TRBV6-6	-	CASSLLGAGLPHNEQFF	TGTGCCAGCAGTCTCTTGGGGGCAGGCCTTCCCCATAATGAGCAGTTCTTC
TRBD2	TRBJ2-3	TRBV5-6	once	CASSSLAGRSTDTQYF	TGTGCCAGCAGCTCTTTAGCGGGGCGTAGCACAGATACGCAGTATTTT
TRBD1	TRBJ2-7	TRBV5-4	-	CASARDRMGEQYF	TGTGCCAGCGCCCGGGACAGGATGGGCGAGCAGTACTTC
-	TRBJ1-2	TRBV6-5	-	CATPPRSWGNYGYTF	TGTGCCACCCCCCCACGATCTTGGGGCAACTATGGCTACACCTTC
TRBD2	TRBJ2-3	TRBV13	-	CASSFGLAGATGIDTQYF	TGTGCCAGCAGCTTTGGGCTAGCGGGGGCCACAGGAATAGATACGCAGTATTTT
TRBD1	TRBJ2-4	TRBV2	few	CATERQGATVGNIQYF	TGTGCCACCGAGCGACAGGGGGCCACCGTAGGGAACATTCAGTACTTC
TRBD1	TRBJ1-4	TRBV5-1	-	CASSLAGGQMEKLFF	TGCGCCAGCAGCTTGGCCGGGGGACAGATGGAAAAACTGTTTTTT
TRBD2	TRBJ2-5	TRBV9	-	CASSGGTSGGARETQYF	TGTGCCAGCAGCGGCGGGACTAGCGGGGGGGCCCGGGAGACCCAGTACTTC
-	TRBJ1-1	TRBV6-5	-	CASSPGAENTEAFF	TGTGCCAGCAGTCCAGGGGCGGAAAACACTGAAGCTTTCTTT
-	TRBJ2-5	TRBV18	-	CASSLWSGQQETQYF	TGTGCCAGCTCACTTTGGTCTGGACAGCAAGAGACCCAGTACTTC
-	TRBJ2-4	TRBV11-2	-	CASSTPDRLAKNIQYF	TGTGCCAGCAGCACGCCCGACAGGCTAGCCAAAAACATTCAGTACTTC
TRBD1	TRBJ2-2	TRBV9	-	CASSEWTGDIGELFF	TGTGCCAGCAGCGAATGGACAGGGGATATCGGGGAGCTGTTTTTT
TRBD1	TRBJ2-7	TRBV6-5	-	CASSYTGQLNREQYF	TGTGCCAGCAGTTACACGGGACAGTTAAATCGGGAGCAGTACTTC
-	TRBJ2-3	TRBV24-1	-	CATSALGQGLDTQYF	TGTGCCACCAGTGCCCTGGGGCAGGGGTTGGATACGCAGTATTTT
TRBD1	TRBJ1-1	TRBV9	-	CASSGGTANTEAFF	TGTGCCAGCAGCGGCGGGACAGCGAACACTGAAGCTTTCTTT
-	TRBJ1-6	TRBV9	-	CASSVESAENSPLHF	TGTGCCAGCAGCGTAGAGTCCGCGGAGAATTCACCCCTCCACTTT
-	TRBJ1-4	TRBV27	-	CASSLFRTGTNEKLFF	TGTGCCAGCAGTTTATTCCGAACGGGGACTAATGAAAAACTGTTTTTT
-	TRBJ2-3	TRBV2	-	CASDSATDTQYF	TGTGCCAGCGACAGTGCCACAGATACGCAGTATTTT
-	TRBJ2-7	TRBV5-6	-	CASSLFPYYEQYF	TGTGCCAGCAGCTTGTTCCCTTACTACGAGCAGTACTTC
-	TRBJ2-5	TRBV7-2	-	CASSGDSGGAQYF	TGTGCCAGCAGCGGGGACAGCGGAGGGGCTCAGTACTTC
-	TRBJ1-6	TRBV19	-	CASQENLYSPLHF	TGTGCCAGCCAAGAGAACCTGTATTCACCCCTCCACTTT
-	TRBJ1-1	TRBV2	-	CASSEAPVAEAFF	TGTGCCAGCAGTGAAGCGCCGGTTGCTGAAGCTTTCTTT
TRBD2	TRBJ2-3	TRBV29-1	once	CSVPGLAGDTDTQYF	TGCAGCGTTCCCGGACTAGCGGGGGACACAGATACGCAGTATTTT
-	TRBJ1-2	TRBV6-2/TRBV6-3	-	CASSQPSKGSYGYTF	TGTGCCAGCAGCCAACCTTCAAAGGGGTCCTATGGCTACACCTTC
TRBD1	TRBJ2-1	TRBV7-3	few	CASSPSGTGDEQFF	TGTGCCAGCAGCCCGTCCGGGACAGGGGATGAGCAGTTCTTC
-	TRBJ1-2	TRBV9	-	CASSTRGSMGYTF	TGTGCCAGCAGCACCCGGGGGTCTATGGGCTACACCTTC
-	TRBJ1-5	TRBV3-1/TRBV3-2	-	CASSLLNQPQHF	TGTGCCAGCAGCCTTCTAAATCAGCCCCAGCATTTT
-	TRBJ1-2	TRBV19	once	CASISRERNDYTF	TGTGCCAGTATCTCCCGGGAGAGGAATGACTACACCTTC
-	TRBJ1-3	TRBV4-1	-	CASSPLRRDTIYF	TGCGCCAGCAGCCCCCTCAGGCGTGACACCATATATTTT
TRBD1	TRBJ1-5	TRBV6-5	-	CASSSDREQPQHF	TGTGCCAGCAGTAGCGACAGGGAGCAGCCCCAGCATTTT
TRBD2	TRBJ2-7	TRBV27	-	CASSHRGGLYEQYF	TGTGCCAGCAGTCACCGGGGGGGCCTGTACGAGCAGTACTTC
-	TRBJ1-6	TRBV7-2	-	CASSSYNSPLHF	TGTGCCAGCAGCTCGTATAATTCACCCCTCCACTTT
-	TRBJ1-1	TRBV7-9	-	CASSTKGGNTEAFF	TGTGCCAGCAGTACTAAAGGGGGGAACACTGAAGCTTTCTTT
-	TRBJ2-7	TRBV4-2	-	CASSQDPGSSYEQYF	TGTGCCAGCAGCCAAGATCCGGGGAGCTCCTACGAGCAGTACTTC
TRBD1	TRBJ1-4	TRBV7-9	-	CASSRGQTNEKLFF	TGTGCCAGCAGCCGGGGACAGACTAATGAAAAACTGTTTTTT
-	TRBJ2-2	TRBV2	-	CASKQQEMKFGELFF	TGTGCCAGCAAGCAACAGGAAATGAAGTTCGGGGAGCTGTTTTTT
TRBD1	TRBJ2-2	TRBV6-2/TRBV6-3	-	CASSYSKLQGWTGELFF	TGTGCCAGCAGTTACTCGAAACTACAGGGGTGGACCGGGGAGCTGTTTTTT
-	TRBJ1-5	TRBV5-6	-	CASSSGNQPQHF	TGTGCCAGCAGCTCGGGGAATCAGCCCCAGCATTTT
TRBD1	TRBJ1-6	TRBV4-1	-	CASSQVGDRGFHF	TGCGCCAGCAGCCAAGTTGGGGACAGGGGTTTTCACTTT
TRBD1	TRBJ2-3	TRBV14	-	CASSPQWGQGLRF	TGTGCCAGCAGCCCTCAATGGGGACAGGGACTTCGGTTT
TRBD1	TRBJ2-2	TRBV11-2	-	CASSLGGGWGYF	TGTGCCAGCAGCTTAGGAGGGGGCTGGGGATATTTT
TRBD1	TRBJ2-1	TRBV19	-	CASRPWTGNYNEQFF	TGTGCCAGTAGACCTTGGACAGGGAATTACAATGAGCAGTTCTTC
-	TRBJ1-2	TRBV7-2	-	CASSHPEETRGYTF	TGTGCCAGCAGCCACCCCGAGGAAACGCGCGGCTACACCTTC